This entry concerns a single TCR beta chain. V lost 5 bases, J lost 5 bases, and 16 bases lay in between. This CDR3 is built from 15 residues. Germline V CDR1 and CDR2: MNHNY, SVGAGI (reference sequence). The source of the sample is a study of blood T cell repertoires in COVID-19. Data came from immunoSEQ multiplex PCR; TCRdb stores just in-frame clones and leaves some out. Of fewer than 400,000 clones in the sample, 85% to 90% were seen once. This chain joins TRBV6-6 and TRBJ2-1; D not resolved. The sequencing sample was made of peripheral blood. This clonotype was sampled from a woman under 40 with COVID-19, enrolled during active disease. The DNA of the CDR3 is TGTGCCAGCAGTCCCTTGGGCCAGTCAAACAATGAGCAGTTCTTC. Protein product: CASSPLGQSNNEQFF.